What follows are 2 T cell receptor beta chains derived from one specimen sequenced in a study of response to subunit inactivated influenza vaccine. From the RT-PCR reads, TCRdb called clonotypes with MiXCR, one entry per CDR3 protein. The sample carries 600,000 to 850,000 distinct CDR3 sequences, 14% recorded once. The specimen was PBMCs from blood, collected less than 15 days before vaccination. Receptors originate from a middle-aged man who received an inactivated influenza vaccine.

This clonotype showed up many times. The DNA for the CDR3 is TGCGCCAGCAGTTCCTACGGGACAAACACCGGGGAGCTGTTTTTT. This encodes CASSSYGTNTGELFF. The chain carries TRBV10-2 and TRBJ2-2; TRBD1 might be the D (6 bases). V shed 5 bases and J shed 2 bases, with 12 bases lying between them. From germline, CDR1 is WSHSY and CDR2 SAAADI. The CDR3 loop spans 15 amino acids.

The chain employs TRBV20-1 and TRBJ1-1; 7 bases line up with TRBD1. Germline V gene sequence: CDR1 DFQATT, CDR2 SNEGSKA (reference sequence). Losses at the gene ends were 5 bases for V and 0 bases for J; bases not matched to a gene: 6. This CDR3 is built from 14 residues. The CDR3 is CSAQAGGVNTEAFF. CDR3 in DNA: TGCAGTGCTCAGGCAGGGGGAGTGAACACTGAAGCTTTCTTT.